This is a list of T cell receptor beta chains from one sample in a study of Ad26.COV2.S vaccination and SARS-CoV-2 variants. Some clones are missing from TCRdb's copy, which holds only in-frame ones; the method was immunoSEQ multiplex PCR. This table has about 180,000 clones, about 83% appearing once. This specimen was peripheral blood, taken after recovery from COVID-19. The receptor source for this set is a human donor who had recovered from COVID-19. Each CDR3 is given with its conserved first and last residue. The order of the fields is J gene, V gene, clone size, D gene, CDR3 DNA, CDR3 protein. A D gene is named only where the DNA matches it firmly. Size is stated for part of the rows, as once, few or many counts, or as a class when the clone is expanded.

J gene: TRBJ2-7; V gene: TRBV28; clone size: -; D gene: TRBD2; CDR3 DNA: TGTGCCAGCAGCGGGCGGGAGGGGGACGAGCAGTACTTC; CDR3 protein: CASSGREGDEQYF
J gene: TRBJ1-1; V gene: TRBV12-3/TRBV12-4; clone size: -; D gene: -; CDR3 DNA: TGTGCCAGCAGTTTGGGACCGGGCACTGAAGCTTTCTTT; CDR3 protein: CASSLGPGTEAFF
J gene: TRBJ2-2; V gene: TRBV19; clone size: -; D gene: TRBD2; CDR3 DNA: TGTGCCACTAAACTAGCGGGAGAAAACACCGGGGAGCTGTTTTTT; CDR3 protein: CATKLAGENTGELFF
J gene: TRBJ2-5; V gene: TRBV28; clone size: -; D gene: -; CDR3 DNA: TGTGCCAGCACCCGCGGGGGCGAAGAGACCCAGTACTTC; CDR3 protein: CASTRGGEETQYF
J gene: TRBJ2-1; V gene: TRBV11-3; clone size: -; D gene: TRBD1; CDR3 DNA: TGTGCCAGCAGCTTAGTGGGGACAGCCCAGTTCTTC; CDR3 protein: CASSLVGTAQFF
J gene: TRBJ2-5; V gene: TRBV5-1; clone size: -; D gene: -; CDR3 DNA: TGCGCCAGCAGCTTTGGGGTTCAAGAGACCCAGTACTTC; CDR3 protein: CASSFGVQETQYF
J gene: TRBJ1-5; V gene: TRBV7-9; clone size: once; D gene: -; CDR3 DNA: TGTGCCAGCAGCTTATTCGATCAGCCCCAGCATTTT; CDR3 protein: CASSLFDQPQHF
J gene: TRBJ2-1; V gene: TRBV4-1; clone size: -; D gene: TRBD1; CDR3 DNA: TGCGCCAGCAGCCAAGTGGGGACAGGGTCGGGGCAGTTCTTC; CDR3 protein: CASSQVGTGSGQFF
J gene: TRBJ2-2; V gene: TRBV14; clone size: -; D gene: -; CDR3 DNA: TGTGCCAGCAGTTCCTTCTTTGATCTTACGAACACCGGGGAGCTGTTTTTT; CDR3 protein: CASSSFFDLTNTGELFF
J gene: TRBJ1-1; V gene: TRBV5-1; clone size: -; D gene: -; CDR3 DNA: TGCGCCAGCAGCTTAGAACGGCCGAACACTGAAGCTTTCTTT; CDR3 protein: CASSLERPNTEAFF
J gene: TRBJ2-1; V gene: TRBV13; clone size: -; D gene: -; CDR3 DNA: TGTGCCAGCAGCTCAATCCAGGGCGACTCCTACAATGAGCAGTTCTTC; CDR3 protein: CASSSIQGDSYNEQFF
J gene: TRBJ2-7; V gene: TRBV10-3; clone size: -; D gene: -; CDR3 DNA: TGTGCCATCAGTGAGCAAGAACAGGGCTACGAGCAGTACTTC; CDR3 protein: CAISEQEQGYEQYF
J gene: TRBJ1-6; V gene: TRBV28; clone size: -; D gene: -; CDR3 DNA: TGTGCCAGCAGTAGTAGGGGTCATGGTTCACCCCTCCACTTT; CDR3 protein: CASSSRGHGSPLHF
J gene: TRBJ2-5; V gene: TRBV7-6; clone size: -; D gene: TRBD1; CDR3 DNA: TGTGCCAGCAGCTTAGCGCAGGACAGGGGGCTTCGGAAGACCCAGTACTTC; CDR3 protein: CASSLAQDRGLRKTQYF
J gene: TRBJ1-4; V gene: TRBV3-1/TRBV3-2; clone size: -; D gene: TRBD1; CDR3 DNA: TGTGCCAGCAGGTCCGGGACAGGGCGGGAAAAACTGTTTTTT; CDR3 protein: CASRSGTGREKLFF
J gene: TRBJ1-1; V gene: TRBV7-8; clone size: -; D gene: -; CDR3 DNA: TGTGCCAGCAGCCCTCCTGGAGTCGGTGAAGCTTTCTTT; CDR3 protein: CASSPPGVGEAFF
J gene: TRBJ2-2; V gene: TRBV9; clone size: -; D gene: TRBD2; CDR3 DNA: TGTGCCAGCAGCTCCCGGGGGGGCTCTTACGGGGAGCTGTTTTTT; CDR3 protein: CASSSRGGSYGELFF
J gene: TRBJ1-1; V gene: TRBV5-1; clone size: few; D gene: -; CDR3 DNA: TGCGCCAGCAGCTTCAGGGGAGGGAGCGCTGAAGCTTTCTTT; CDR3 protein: CASSFRGGSAEAFF
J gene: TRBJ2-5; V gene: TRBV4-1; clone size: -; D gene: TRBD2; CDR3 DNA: TGCGCCAGCAGCCCCGAGGTAGCGGGAGGGGCAACAGAAGAGACCCAGTACTTC; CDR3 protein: CASSPEVAGGATEETQYF
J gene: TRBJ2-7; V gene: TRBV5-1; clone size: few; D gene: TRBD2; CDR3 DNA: TGCGCCAGCAGCTTGATTAGCGGGGGCCATAGCTCCTACGAGCAGTACTTC; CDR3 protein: CASSLISGGHSSYEQYF
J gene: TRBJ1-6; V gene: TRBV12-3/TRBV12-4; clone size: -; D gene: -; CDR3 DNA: TGTGCCAGCAGTACAAAACAGTCACCCCTCCACTTT; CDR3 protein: CASSTKQSPLHF
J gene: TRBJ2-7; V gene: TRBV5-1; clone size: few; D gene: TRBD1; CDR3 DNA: TGCGCCAGCAGCTTAAACAGGGGGTCCCACGAGCAGTACTTC; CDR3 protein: CASSLNRGSHEQYF
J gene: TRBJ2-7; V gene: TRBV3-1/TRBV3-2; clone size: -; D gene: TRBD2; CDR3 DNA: TGTGCCAGCAGCCAGGCCCCTCTAGCGGGGGAGAACTACGAGCAGTACTTC; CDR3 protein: CASSQAPLAGENYEQYF
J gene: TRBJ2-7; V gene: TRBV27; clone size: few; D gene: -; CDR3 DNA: TGTGCCAGCAGTTTATCCGGGTCAAAGTACGAGCAGTACTTC; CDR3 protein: CASSLSGSKYEQYF
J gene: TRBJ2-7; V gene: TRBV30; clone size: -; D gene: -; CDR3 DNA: TGTGCCTGGAGTGTACCGGGACACTTCTACGAGCAGTACTTC; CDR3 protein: CAWSVPGHFYEQYF
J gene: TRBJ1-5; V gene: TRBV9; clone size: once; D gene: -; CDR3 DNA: TGTGCCAGCAGCGTAGAGGGCAGCGGGCAGCCCCAGCATTTT; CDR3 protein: CASSVEGSGQPQHF
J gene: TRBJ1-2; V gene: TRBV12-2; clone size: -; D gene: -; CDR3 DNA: TGTGCAAGTCGCTTAGATGGCCCGAACTATGGCTACACCTTC; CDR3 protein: CASRLDGPNYGYTF
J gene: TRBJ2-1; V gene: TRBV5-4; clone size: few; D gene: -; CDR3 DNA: TGTGCCAGCAGCTTGGCGCTGGGCGCTCTGGAGCAGTTCTTC; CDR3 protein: CASSLALGALEQFF
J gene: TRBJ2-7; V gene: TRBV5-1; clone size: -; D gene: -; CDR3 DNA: TGCGCCAGCAGTTTTCAGGACAGCCACTCCTACGAGCAGTACTTC; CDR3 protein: CASSFQDSHSYEQYF
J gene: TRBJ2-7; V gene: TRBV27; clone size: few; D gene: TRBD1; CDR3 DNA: TGTGCCAGCAGTGGGTCCCGGGACAGGGGCCCTTACGAGCAGTACTTC; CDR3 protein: CASSGSRDRGPYEQYF
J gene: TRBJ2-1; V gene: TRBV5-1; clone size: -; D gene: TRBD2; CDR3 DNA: TGCGCCAGCAGCTATCTAGCGGGAGGTGGGGATGAGCAGTTCTTC; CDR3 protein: CASSYLAGGGDEQFF
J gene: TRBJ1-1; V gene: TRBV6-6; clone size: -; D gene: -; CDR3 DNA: TGTGCCAGCAGTTACTCGGGGGGGCAGTGGCCTGAAGCTTTCTTT; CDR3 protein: CASSYSGGQWPEAFF
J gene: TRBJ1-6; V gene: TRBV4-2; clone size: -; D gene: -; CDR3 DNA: TGTGCCAGCAGCCAAGAATGGGCGGACTATAATTCACCCCTCCACTTT; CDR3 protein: CASSQEWADYNSPLHF
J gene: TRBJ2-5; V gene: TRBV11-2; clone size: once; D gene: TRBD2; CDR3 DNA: TGTGCCAGCAGCTTAGGAGCGGGGGGGAGGGAGACCCAGTACTTC; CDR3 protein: CASSLGAGGRETQYF
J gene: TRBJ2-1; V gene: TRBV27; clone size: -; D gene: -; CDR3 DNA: TGTGCCAGCAGCCGTACCCTCATTCAGGGACTCCACAATGAGCAGTTCTTC; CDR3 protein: CASSRTLIQGLHNEQFF
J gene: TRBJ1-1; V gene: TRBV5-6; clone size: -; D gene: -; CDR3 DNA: TGTGCCAGCAGCTTGCTCGGTCAAAGAGCCACTGAAGCTTTCTTT; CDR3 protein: CASSLLGQRATEAFF
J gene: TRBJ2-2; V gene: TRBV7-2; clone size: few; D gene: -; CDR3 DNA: TGTGCCAGCAGCTTAGCGGGGGCCGGGGAGCTGTTTTTT; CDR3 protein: CASSLAGAGELFF
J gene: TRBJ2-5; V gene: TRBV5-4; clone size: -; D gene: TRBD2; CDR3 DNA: TGTGCCAGCAGCGTTTTGGGGGGGGGTAGAGAGACCCAGTACTTC; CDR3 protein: CASSVLGGGRETQYF
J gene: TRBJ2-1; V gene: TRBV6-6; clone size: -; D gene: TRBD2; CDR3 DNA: TGTGCCAGCAGACCGGGACTAGCGGGAGGTGGGAATGAGCAGTTCTTC; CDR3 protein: CASRPGLAGGGNEQFF
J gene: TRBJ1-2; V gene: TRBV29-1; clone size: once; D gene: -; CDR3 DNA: TGCAGCGCCTGGTCGGTATATGGCTACACCTTC; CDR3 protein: CSAWSVYGYTF
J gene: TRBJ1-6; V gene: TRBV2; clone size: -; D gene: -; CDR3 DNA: TGTGCCAGCAGTGAACAAGGAATCTATAATTCACCCCTCCACTTT; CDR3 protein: CASSEQGIYNSPLHF
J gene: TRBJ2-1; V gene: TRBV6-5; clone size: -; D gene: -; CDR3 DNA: TGTGCCAGCAGTTCCGCGGTTTTCTCCTACAATGAGCAGTTCTTC; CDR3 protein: CASSSAVFSYNEQFF
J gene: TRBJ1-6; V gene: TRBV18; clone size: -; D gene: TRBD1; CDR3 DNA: TGTGCCAGCTCACCAACGGGACAGGCAATACTTAATTCACCCCTCCACTTT; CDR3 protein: CASSPTGQAILNSPLHF
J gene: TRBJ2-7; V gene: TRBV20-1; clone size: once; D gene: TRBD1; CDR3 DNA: TGCAGTGCCTCGGACAGGTACGAGCAGTACTTC; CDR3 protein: CSASDRYEQYF
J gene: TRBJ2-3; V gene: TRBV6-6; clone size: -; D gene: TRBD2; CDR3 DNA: TGTGCCAGCAGCCGACAGCAACGGACTAGCGGGGGAAACACAGATACGCAGTATTTT; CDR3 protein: CASSRQQRTSGGNTDTQYF
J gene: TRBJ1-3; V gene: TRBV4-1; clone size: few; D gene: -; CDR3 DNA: TGCGCCAGCAGCCAAGATACAGGGCCCGACCTCTCTGGAAACACCATATATTTT; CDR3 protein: CASSQDTGPDLSGNTIYF
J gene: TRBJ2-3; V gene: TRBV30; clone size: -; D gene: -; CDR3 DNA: TGTGCCTGGAGTGTCTGGGCGAATGGAGATACGCAGTATTTT; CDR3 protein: CAWSVWANGDTQYF
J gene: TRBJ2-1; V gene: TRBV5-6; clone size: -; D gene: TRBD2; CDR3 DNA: TGTGCCAGCAGCTTGTTTAGCGGGAGCCCAACGGACTACAATGAGCAGTTCTTC; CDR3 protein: CASSLFSGSPTDYNEQFF
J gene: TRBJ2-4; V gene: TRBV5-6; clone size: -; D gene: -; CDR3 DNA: TGTGCCAGCAGCTTGTTACCCTTCAACATTCAGTACTTC; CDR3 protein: CASSLLPFNIQYF
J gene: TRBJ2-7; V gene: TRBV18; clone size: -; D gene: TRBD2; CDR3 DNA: TGTGCCAGCTCACCACTTTCGACTAGCGGGAGACACGAGCAGTACTTC; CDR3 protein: CASSPLSTSGRHEQYF
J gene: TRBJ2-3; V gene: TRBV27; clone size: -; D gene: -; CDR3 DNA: TGTGCCAGCAGTCTAGGGGATACGCAGTATTTT; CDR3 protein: CASSLGDTQYF
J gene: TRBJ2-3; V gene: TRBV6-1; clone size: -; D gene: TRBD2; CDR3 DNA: TGTGCCAGCAGTGAAGCTTTAGCGGGAGGTTCAGATACGCAGTATTTT; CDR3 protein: CASSEALAGGSDTQYF
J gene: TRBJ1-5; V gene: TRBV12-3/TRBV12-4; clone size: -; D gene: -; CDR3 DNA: TGTGCCAGCAGTTTAGATGGCAATCAGCCCCAGCATTTT; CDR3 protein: CASSLDGNQPQHF